These 25 T cell receptor beta chains were all obtained from the same sample, sequenced in a study of cytomegalovirus exposure and HLA in healthy donors. The protocol was immunoSEQ multiplex PCR, while the TCRdb copy is restricted to in-frame clones and leaves out a portion. This sample has fewer than 250,000 clones, with around nine tenths found just once. Sequenced input: PBMCs. Receptors originate from a woman between 18 and 30 years old in good health and CMV-seropositive.

The rearrangement uses TRBV7-9 and TRBJ2-3, with D possibly matching TRBD2 (5 bases). V was shortened by 5 bases and J by 1 base, with 16 bases between the two germline ends. The CDR3 is made up of 16 amino acids. Germline CDR1 reads SEHNR; CDR2 reads FQNEAQ (reference sequence). The CDR3 spells CASSPRTLYGTDTQYF. The CDR3 DNA is TGTGCCAGCAGCCCCCGGACTCTATACGGCACAGATACGCAGTATTTT.

This chain joins TRBV5-4 and TRBJ2-3; D is unresolved. There are 15 residues in the CDR3. Trimming removed 4 bases from V and 2 bases from J, with 14 bases in between. Germline lookup yields CDR1 SGHNT and CDR2 YYREEE (reference sequence). CDR3 region: CASSGLDIFTDTQYF. CDR3 DNA: TGTGCCAGCAGCGGCCTCGACATTTTCACAGATACGCAGTATTTT.

The chain couples TRBV30 to TRBJ2-7; 7 bases fit TRBD1. This CDR3 is 14 amino acids long. V trimming: 6 bases; J trimming: 3 bases; junction bases outside the gene matches: 11. Germline V gives CDR1 GTSNPN, CDR2 SVGIG (reference sequence). This CDR3 is CACQGDNNYYEQYF. For the CDR3, the DNA is TGTGCCTGCCAGGGGGACAACAACTACTACGAGCAGTACTTC.

This sequence joins TRBV18 and TRBJ1-2; 7 positions match TRBD1. Germline V gene lookup returns CDR1 KGHSH and CDR2 LQKENI. The CDR3 has 13 residues. V gave up 6 bases and J gave up 4 bases; unmatched junction bases: 5. The CDR3 here is CASSEGAGYGYTF. CDR3 sequence (DNA): TGTGCCAGCTCCGAGGGGGCGGGCTATGGCTACACCTTC.

The gene calls are TRBV4-1 and TRBJ2-1; 7 positions agree with TRBD2. Per the germline V gene, CDR1 is MGHRA and CDR2 is YSYEKL. V lost 1 base and J lost 9; bases outside the gene matches: 3. CDR3 length: 13 residues. The CDR3 DNA is TGCGCCAGCAGCCAAGGGGGGGGTGCTGAGCAGTTCTTC. Encoded protein: CASSQGGGAEQFF.

V usage is TRBV29-1 and J usage is TRBJ2-7, with TRBD1 matching 10 bases. The V and J ends lost 4 bases and 2 bases, in that order; junction bases with no gene match: 8. The CDR3 is 15 residues long. The germline CDR1 and CDR2 sequences are SQVTM and ANQGSEA. Here the CDR3 reads CSVVTRQGAAYEQYF. The DNA for the CDR3 is TGCAGCGTTGTGACTAGACAGGGGGCGGCCTACGAGCAGTACTTC.

The V and J genes are TRBV5-1 and TRBJ2-4, with D maybe TRBD2 (6 bases). Deletions cut 7 bases from V and 8 bases from J, with 16 bases between. The CDR3 has 13 amino acids. CDR1 and CDR2 (germline): SGHRS, YFSETQ. CDR3 DNA: TGCGCCAGCCAGCGGGCCAAGGATGACATTCAGTACTTC. Its translation: CASQRAKDDIQYF.

J is TRBJ2-7 and V is TRBV12-5, with D hard to call. CDR3 length: 13 amino acids. Germline V gene sequence: CDR1 LGHNT, CDR2 FRNRAP. The V end was cut by 6 bases, the J end by 6 bases, with 15 bases between. CDR3 sequence reads: CASGPVGASEQYF. CDR3 in DNA: TGTGCTAGTGGCCCCGTCGGAGCCTCCGAGCAGTACTTC.

CDR3 DNA: TGTGCCACCAGCAGAGTTCCGGGGGCGGGAGATGGCTACACCTTC. Its translation is CATSRVPGAGDGYTF. The gene calls are TRBV15 and TRBJ1-2; D is possibly TRBD1 (6 bases). Germline CDR1 reads LNHNV; CDR2 reads YYDKDF (reference sequence). V lost 1 base to trimming and J lost 6 bases, with 15 bases between them. There are 15 residues in the CDR3.

The rearrangement uses TRBV10-3 and TRBJ2-1, with TRBD1 matching over 9 bases. CDR3 length: 13 residues. The germline CDR1 and CDR2 sequences are ENHRY and SYGVKD. V lost 9 bases to trimming and J lost 7 bases; unmatched junction nucleotides: 7. The chain's CDR3 is CAIRDREGNEQFF. The CDR3 bases are TGTGCCATAAGGGACAGGGAAGGGAATGAGCAGTTCTTC.

This clone was seen only once. This chain uses TRBV29-1 with TRBJ1-2, with D maybe TRBD1 (5 bases). Germline CDR1 reads SQVTM; CDR2 reads ANQGSEA. V dropped 1 base and J dropped 3 bases, with 6 bases sitting between them. CDR3 size: 12 residues. As DNA, the CDR3 is TGCAGCGTTGAAGCACAGGACTATGGCTACACCTTC. Translated: CSVEAQDYGYTF.

The chain carries TRBV5-6 and TRBJ2-5; D not certain. Germline CDR1 and CDR2: SGHDT and YYEEEE. The length of the CDR3 is 13 residues. Trimming removed 2 bases from V and 3 bases from J, with 8 bases in between. CDR3 loop: CASSFAAEETQYF. CDR3 bases: TGTGCCAGCAGCTTCGCCGCGGAAGAGACCCAGTACTTC.

This clone came up once. V and J are TRBV5-1 and TRBJ2-3; D possibly corresponds to TRBD2 (5 bases). CDR3 length: 13 residues. Germline lookup yields CDR1 SGHRS and CDR2 YFSETQ. Trimming left V 3 bases short and J 0 bases short, with 5 bases between. The CDR3 DNA follows: TGCGCCAGCAGCTGGACTAGCACAGATACGCAGTATTTT. This codes for CASSWTSTDTQYF. Supplemented by reference TRBV5-1 and TRBJ2-3, the full variable domain reads KAGVTQTPRYLIKTRGQQVTLSCSPISGHRSVSWYQQTPGQGLQFLFEYFSETQRNKGNFPGRFSGRQFSNSRSEMNVSTLELGDSALYLCASSWTSTDTQYFGPGTRLTVL.

The count of this clone is one. V is TRBV27 and J is TRBJ1-5; perhaps TRBD1 as D (6 bases). Looked up from germline, CDR1 is MNHEY and CDR2 is SMNVEV (reference sequence). The CDR3 extends over 16 amino acids. The V and J ends lost 8 bases and 2 bases respectively, with 19 bases between them. The CDR3, as DNA: TGTGCCAGCGATAAACAGGGCCCAGGTGGCAATCAGCCCCAGCATTTT. It specifies CASDKQGPGGNQPQHF.

This chain joins TRBV28 and TRBJ2-7; D not resolved. Trimming removed 6 bases from V and 3 bases from J, with 6 bases in between. Germline V gene data show CDR1 as MDHEN and CDR2 as SYDVKM. The CDR3 is made up of 11 amino acids. CDR3: CASSRNYEQYF. CDR3 in DNA: TGTGCCAGCAGCCGTAACTACGAGCAGTACTTC.

V and J are TRBV5-1 and TRBJ2-7; 7 nucleotides match TRBD2. Losses at the gene ends were 3 bases for V and 6 bases for J; bases not matched to a gene: 12. Germline CDR1 SGHRS, CDR2 YFSETQ. The CDR3 is made up of 15 amino acids. In nucleotides, the CDR3 is TGCGCCAGCAGCTGGAGCGGGGAAGGAGAATTCGAGCAGTACTTC. It codes for CASSWSGEGEFEQYF.

The rearrangement uses TRBV6-1 and TRBJ1-5; D gene uncertain. The germline CDR1 and CDR2 sequences are MNHNS and SASEGT. The ends were cut back, 0 bases at V and 1 base at J, with 10 bases in the middle. The CDR3 runs 16 residues. In nucleotides, the CDR3 is TGTGCCAGCAGTGAAGCGTTTTGGGCAAGCAATCAGCCCCAGCATTTT. Protein product: CASSEAFWASNQPQHF.

The V and J genes are TRBV6-5 and TRBJ1-1; TRBD1 is a possible D gene (6 bases). CDR3 length: 15 residues. Germline V gives CDR1 MNHEY, CDR2 SVGAGI. The V end lost 0 bases, the J end lost 4 bases, and 12 bases lay between the germline ends. In DNA, the CDR3 is TGTGCCAGCAGTTACTCGACAGGTGGGGGCACTGAAGCTTTCTTT. Amino acids: CASSYSTGGGTEAFF.

V usage is TRBV10-1 and J usage is TRBJ2-3; TRBD2 is a possible D gene (6 bases). CDR3 length: 14 amino acids. The germline CDR1 and CDR2 sequences are WNHNN and SYGVQD (reference sequence). V shed 2 bases and J shed 2 bases, with 8 bases lying between them. The CDR3 DNA reads TGCGCCAGCAGTGAGGGGAGGACCACAGATACGCAGTATTTT. It specifies CASSEGRTTDTQYF.

The chain joins TRBV5-1 to TRBJ2-1, with 10 bases that match TRBD1. V shed 3 bases, J shed 16 bases, and the junction held 4 bases outside the gene matches. The CDR3 contains 11 residues. Germline-derived CDR1 and CDR2 are SGHRS and YFSETQ. This chain's CDR3 is CASSSGTGEFF. The CDR3 nucleotides are TGCGCCAGCAGCTCCGGGACAGGGGAATTCTTC.

The chain joins TRBV4-2 to TRBJ2-7, with unresolved D. CDR3 length equals 12 residues. The germline V gene encodes CDR1 LGHNA and CDR2 YNFKEQ. V lost 0 bases to trimming and J lost 4 bases, with 4 bases between them. CDR3 bases: TGTGCCAGCAGCCAAGATCTTTACGAGCAGTACTTC. Residues: CASSQDLYEQYF.

The genes are TRBV9 and TRBJ2-1; 10 positions match TRBD2. The CDR3 is 14 amino acids. The junction had 4 bases not matched to a gene; V was cut back by 4 bases and J by 6 bases. Germline V gene data show CDR1 as SGDLS and CDR2 as YYNGEE. This CDR3 reads CASSIRTSGNEQFF. In DNA form, the CDR3 reads TGTGCCAGCAGCATTCGGACTAGCGGCAATGAGCAGTTCTTC.

The J gene is TRBJ2-5, the V gene TRBV25-1; 13 positions match TRBD2. V was pared by 3 bases and J by 0 bases, with 7 bases of the junction left unmatched. This CDR3 is built from 18 residues. Germline values: CDR1 MGHDK, CDR2 SYGVNS. The CDR3 here is CASSDSGGTSGNQETQYF. CDR3 bases: TGTGCCAGCAGTGATTCGGGAGGGACTAGCGGGAACCAAGAGACCCAGTACTTC. The variable domain in full, with the rest retrieved from reference TRBV25-1 and TRBJ2-5, is EADIYQTPRYLVIGTGKKITLECSQTMGHDKMYWYQQDPGMELHLIHYSYGVNSTEKGDLSSESTVSRIRTEHFPLTLESARPSHTSQYLCASSDSGGTSGNQETQYFGPGTRLLVL.

This chain links TRBV7-9 with TRBJ2-7, with 8 bases aligning to TRBD2. The germline V gene has CDR1 SEHNR and CDR2 FQNEAQ (reference sequence). The CDR3 has 15 residues. Germline trimming cut 3 bases from V and 2 bases from J; bases unmatched to any gene: 6. CDR3 protein: CASSFGGARTYEQYF. The CDR3 DNA follows: TGTGCCAGCAGCTTCGGGGGGGCAAGGACCTACGAGCAGTACTTC.

V and J are TRBV9 and TRBJ1-1, with D tentatively TRBD1 (6 bases). This CDR3 is built from 15 residues. Trimming left V 3 bases short and J 4 bases short, with 16 bases between. Germline CDR1 and CDR2: SGDLS and YYNGEE. CDR3 region: CASSETTGRSTEAFF. Here the CDR3 DNA reads TGTGCCAGCAGCGAGACAACAGGGCGGTCCACTGAAGCTTTCTTT.